This T cell receptor (beta chain) was profiled in a study of vaccination and CD4 T cells after COVID-19. Study-wide context: Sampling post-COVID took place a median around 99 days after diagnosis (range 35 to 161). Control cultures were supplied with a CEFX pool, an HIV-1 Nef pool, or no peptide at all.

This sample's treatment: approximately 10-day PBMC culture with coronavirus spike peptide pools or control peptides (ViraFEST assay). The Oncomine TCR Beta short-read assay was applied to DNA of cultured CD4+ T cells. In this case, cultured CD4+ T cells provided the extracted genomic DNA. TCRdb independently ran MiXCR on the PCR reads; one entry per CDR3 protein. The table lists approximately 12,000 distinct CDR3 sequences, 60% to 85% of them singletons, with 26% in the top ten. Comment on this clonotype: The antigen is undetermined.

V was shortened by 9 bases and J by 5 bases, with 7 bases between the two germline ends. Germline values: CDR1 KGHDR, CDR2 SFDVKD. CDR3 length: 11 amino acids. The clonotype comes from a human donor who had recovered from COVID-19. The J gene is TRBJ2-4, the V gene TRBV24-1; D call uncertain. The specimen was CD4+ T cells from blood, cultured in vitro. Here the CDR3 reads CATGWQNIQYF. The CDR3 region has the DNA TGTGCCACCGGATGGCAAAACATTCAGTACTTC.